A selection of T cell receptor beta chains follows, all from one sample in a study of T cells in Graves' hyperthyroidism and ophthalmopathy. TCRdb recomputed calls from the multiplex PCR reads with MiXCR, one row per CDR3 protein. The sample has 300,000 to 400,000 distinct CDR3 sequences, about 21% seen once. Sequencing was performed on blood. Receptors were obtained from a woman between 45 and 65 years old with Graves' hyperthyroidism. CDR3s include the opening cysteine and the closing phenylalanine or tryptophan. Fields, in order: J gene, clone size, V gene, D gene, CDR3 DNA, CDR3 protein. The D gene is left open where the match is weak. Some rows have no size entry. The others give once, few or many, or a class for an expanded clone.

TRBJ1-2 | few | TRBV10-3 | TRBD1 | TGTGCCATCAGCCCCGGGACAGGGGCCGGGTATGGCTACACCTTC | CAISPGTGAGYGYTF
TRBJ1-1 | many | TRBV3-1 | NA | TGTGCCAGCAGCCTCCGGGATTCAGGGGAAGCTTTCTTT | CASSLRDSGEAFF
TRBJ2-6 | many | TRBV30 | TRBD1 | TGTGCCTGGGGACAGGGGGCGGCCGGGGCCAACGTCCTGACTTTC | CAWGQGAAGANVLTF
TRBJ2-7 | many | TRBV18 | NA | TGTGCCAGCTCACCAACCCCACGTCACGAGCAGTACTTC | CASSPTPRHEQYF
TRBJ2-3 | few | TRBV3-1 | NA | TGTGCCAGCAGCCCGTTTGAGGGGCTCACAGATACGCAGTATTTT | CASSPFEGLTDTQYF
TRBJ1-6 | NA | TRBV10-3 | TRBD1 | TGTGCCATCAGTGAGTCGAAGGGGGCCTGGTCACCCCTCCACTTT | CAISESKGAWSPLHF
TRBJ2-5 | NA | TRBV2 | TRBD1 | TGTGCCAGCTACGAGGACAGGGGGCGGGGAGAGACCCAGTACTTC | CASYEDRGRGETQYF
TRBJ2-7 | NA | TRBV6-1 | TRBD1 | TGTGCCAGCAGTGAATTGTCAGGGGGTGGCGAGCAGTACTTC | CASSELSGGGEQYF
TRBJ2-4 | many | TRBV18 | NA | TGTGCCAGCTCACCTCAGGTCCCACGAGACATTCAGTACTTC | CASSPQVPRDIQYF
TRBJ2-1 | NA | TRBV19 | TRBD2 | TGTGCCAGTAGTTCCGGACTAGCGGGAGTAAGGGCTAATGAGCAGTTCTTC | CASSSGLAGVRANEQFF
TRBJ2-1 | NA | TRBV4-1 | TRBD2 | TGCGCCAGCAGCCCGATACTAGCGGGGGTGGATGAGCAGTTCTTC | CASSPILAGVDEQFF
TRBJ1-5 | NA | TRBV7-9 | NA | TGTGCCAGCAGCCCGCCGGGCCCCAATCAGCCCCAGCATTTT | CASSPPGPNQPQHF
TRBJ2-5 | many | TRBV24-1 | TRBD2 | TGTGCCACCAGTGACCGCAAACTAGCGGCAAGCGTGGAGACCCAGTACTTC | CATSDRKLAASVETQYF
TRBJ2-1 | many | TRBV10-3 | TRBD1 | TGTGCCATCAGGGACAGGGAGAATGAGCAGTTCTTC | CAIRDRENEQFF
TRBJ2-3 | NA | TRBV6-1 | TRBD2 | TGTGCCAGCAGTGTCTCTAGCGGGAGGGCCTCGAATACGCAGTATTTT | CASSVSSGRASNTQYF
TRBJ1-2 | many | TRBV12-3/TRBV12-4 | NA | TGTGCCAGCAGTGTTTCAGGGTTGAATGGCTACACCTTC | CASSVSGLNGYTF
TRBJ1-2 | few | TRBV5-1 | NA | TGCGCCAGCAGTCCCCTTCCCACGCTAGCTAACTATGGCTACACCTTC | CASSPLPTLANYGYTF
TRBJ1-2 | few | TRBV29-1 | NA | TGCAGCGTAATTTATCGCGGGGGCTACACCTTC | CSVIYRGGYTF
TRBJ1-3 | few | TRBV9 | NA | TGTGCCAGCAGCGACCCACAGGCCCCCTCTGGAAACACCATATATTTT | CASSDPQAPSGNTIYF
TRBJ2-7 | many | TRBV5-1 | NA | TGCGCCAGCAGCTTATCCCGATCCTACGAGCAGTACTTC | CASSLSRSYEQYF
TRBJ2-5 | NA | TRBV5-1 | NA | TGCGCCAGCAGCGAACAGGGAGGAGAGACCCAGTACTTC | CASSEQGGETQYF
TRBJ1-1 | NA | TRBV19 | NA | TGTGCCAGTAGTATAATGAGGGGGAGCACTGAAGCTTTCTTT | CASSIMRGSTEAFF
TRBJ1-6 | NA | TRBV3-1 | NA | TGTGCCAGCAGCCTTGGGGCCCCCGGAAGGGGCTCACCCCTCCACTTT | CASSLGAPGRGSPLHF
TRBJ1-2 | NA | TRBV6-2/TRBV6-3 | NA | TGTGCCAGCACCGGGACCCTTAACTATGGCTACACCTTC | CASTGTLNYGYTF
TRBJ1-2 | NA | TRBV6-2/TRBV6-3 | NA | TGTGCCAGCACCCCCGGCGGACCTAACTATGGCTACACCTTC | CASTPGGPNYGYTF
TRBJ2-1 | NA | TRBV5-1 | TRBD1 | TGCGCCAGCAGCTTCGGGACAGGGGTTGGGGATGAGCAGTTCTTC | CASSFGTGVGDEQFF
TRBJ2-1 | many | TRBV5-1 | TRBD2 | TGCGCCAGCAGCTTGGATACTAGCGGGCTCTCTCGGGACAATGAGCAGTTCTTC | CASSLDTSGLSRDNEQFF
TRBJ1-2 | many | TRBV20-1 | NA | TGCAGTGCAGCAGGGCCGGCCTATGGCTACACCTTC | CSAAGPAYGYTF
TRBJ2-7 | many | TRBV5-1 | TRBD1 | TGCGCCAGCAGCTTGACAGGGGGCCCCTACGAGCAGTACTTC | CASSLTGGPYEQYF
TRBJ2-1 | many | TRBV6-2/TRBV6-3 | TRBD1 | TGTGCCAGCAGTTATCGCAGGGGGAATGAGCAGTTCTTC | CASSYRRGNEQFF
TRBJ2-3 | many | TRBV20-1 | NA | TGCAGTGCTCGAGGGGGCCGGGGGGATAGCACAGATACGCAGTATTTT | CSARGGRGDSTDTQYF
TRBJ2-5 | many | TRBV5-1 | NA | TGCGCCAGCACCCCTGGACAGCCCCAAGAGACCCAGTACTTC | CASTPGQPQETQYF
TRBJ2-1 | NA | TRBV11-2 | NA | TGTGCCAGCAGCTTCTCCCCGAGGGAGCAGTTCTTC | CASSFSPREQFF
TRBJ1-2 | many | TRBV7-3 | NA | TGTGCCAGCAGCTTTGGGGAGGACTATGGCTACACCTTC | CASSFGEDYGYTF
TRBJ1-2 | few | TRBV19 | NA | TGTGCCAGTAAGGTTAGGACGGACTATGGCTACACCTTC | CASKVRTDYGYTF
TRBJ1-5 | NA | TRBV12-3/TRBV12-4 | NA | TGTGCCAGCAGCTGGAGAGAAAATCAGCCCCAGCATTTT | CASSWRENQPQHF
TRBJ2-6 | NA | TRBV10-3 | TRBD1 | TGTGCCATCAGTGAGACGGACAGGGCTGGGGCCAACGTCCTGACTTTC | CAISETDRAGANVLTF
TRBJ1-3 | NA | TRBV6-1 | NA | TGTGCCAGCACCAGGGCCCAGCAGGAGCACTCTGGAAACACCATATATTTT | CASTRAQQEHSGNTIYF
TRBJ1-1 | many | TRBV20-1 | NA | TGCAGTGCTAGAGATTCGGCACTATCCCCGAACACTGAAGCTTTCTTT | CSARDSALSPNTEAFF
TRBJ2-7 | NA | TRBV7-3 | TRBD1 | TGTGCCAGCAGCTATCTTCCCGGGACAGGGACGCACTACGAGCAGTACTTC | CASSYLPGTGTHYEQYF
TRBJ2-1 | many | TRBV3-1 | NA | TGTGCCAGCAGCCAGGACCACTATGAGCAGTTCTTC | CASSQDHYEQFF
TRBJ1-2 | NA | TRBV5-5 | NA | TGTGCCAGCAGCTTGGGACAGATCCTCTATGGCTACACCTTC | CASSLGQILYGYTF
TRBJ1-4 | many | TRBV18 | TRBD1 | TGTGCCAGCTCACCGGACCTCGGGACAGGGAATGAAAAACTGTTTTTT | CASSPDLGTGNEKLFF
TRBJ2-7 | many | TRBV11-2 | TRBD2 | TGTGCCAGCACCGGGGGGGTGAGGGGGGCCATCGAGCAGTACTTC | CASTGGVRGAIEQYF
TRBJ2-7 | many | TRBV6-1 | NA | TGTGCCAGCAGTAAACCAGGGAAAGAGCAGTACTTC | CASSKPGKEQYF
TRBJ1-2 | few | TRBV6-1 | TRBD1 | TGTGCCAGCAGTGAATGGTGGGACAGAGACGATGGCTACACCTTC | CASSEWWDRDDGYTF
TRBJ2-7 | many | TRBV20-1 | NA | TGCAGTGCTAACCTAAACAACTACGAGCAGTACTTC | CSANLNNYEQYF
TRBJ2-7 | many | TRBV11-2 | NA | TGTGCCAGCAGCTTAGACGTGCAGTACTTC | CASSLDVQYF
TRBJ2-6 | many | TRBV28 | NA | TGTGCCAGCAGGGAACAGGGTACTGGGGCCAACGTCCTGACTTTC | CASREQGTGANVLTF
TRBJ2-1 | many | TRBV20-1 | NA | TGCAGTGCTTACTTGGCCCTGAGCTCCTACAATGAGCAGTTCTTC | CSAYLALSSYNEQFF
TRBJ2-5 | many | TRBV16 | TRBD2 | TGTGCCAGCAGCCAATACGGGACTAGCGGCCAAGAGACCCAGTACTTC | CASSQYGTSGQETQYF
TRBJ1-1 | many | TRBV5-6 | TRBD1 | TGTGCCAGCAGCTCACCCTGGACAGGGGTGGAGGGAGCTTTCTTT | CASSSPWTGVEGAFF
TRBJ1-3 | NA | TRBV20-1 | NA | TGCAGTGCCTCCCCCACCGGTACGGCTGGAAACACCATATATTTT | CSASPTGTAGNTIYF
TRBJ2-3 | NA | TRBV27 | TRBD1 | TGTGCCAGCAGTAAACGGACAGGGAAGACAGATACGCAGTATTTT | CASSKRTGKTDTQYF
TRBJ2-7 | few | TRBV28 | TRBD1 | TGTGCCAGCAAACAGGGGAATTACGAGCAGTACTTC | CASKQGNYEQYF
TRBJ2-2 | once | TRBV2 | TRBD1 | TGTGCCAGCAGTCGGACAGGGGAGGCCGGGGAGCTGTTTTTT | CASSRTGEAGELFF
TRBJ2-7 | many | TRBV7-9 | NA | TGTGCCAGCAGTCCTACCCCCTCCCACGAGCAGTACTTC | CASSPTPSHEQYF